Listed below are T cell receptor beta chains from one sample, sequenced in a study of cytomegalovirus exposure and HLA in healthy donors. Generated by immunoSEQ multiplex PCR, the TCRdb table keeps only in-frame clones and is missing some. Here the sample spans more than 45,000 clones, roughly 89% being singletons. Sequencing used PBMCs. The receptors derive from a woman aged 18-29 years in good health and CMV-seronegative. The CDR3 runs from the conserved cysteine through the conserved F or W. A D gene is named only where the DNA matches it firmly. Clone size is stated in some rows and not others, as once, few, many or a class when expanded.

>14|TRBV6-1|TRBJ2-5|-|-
TGTGCCAGCAGTGAATTCGGGGAGATGGCGACCCAGTACTTC
CASSEFGEMATQYF
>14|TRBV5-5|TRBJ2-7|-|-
TGTGCCAGCAGCTTGAACAGGCGGCGCTACGAGCAGTACTTC
CASSLNRRRYEQYF
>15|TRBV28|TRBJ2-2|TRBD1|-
TGTGCCAGCAGTTCGACAGGGGGGATCACCGGGGAGCTGTTTTTT
CASSSTGGITGELFF
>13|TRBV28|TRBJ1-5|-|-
TGTGCCACCGCGGACAGCCGCAATCAGCCCCAGCATTTT
CATADSRNQPQHF
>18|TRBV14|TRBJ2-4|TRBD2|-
TGTGCCAGCAGCCAAGAAAAGGGACTAGCGGGGGGGCATACCATTCAGTACTTC
CASSQEKGLAGGHTIQYF
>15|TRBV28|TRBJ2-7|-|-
TGTGCCAGCGCCCTCGGAGCGGGCCTCTCCTACGAGCAGTACTTC
CASALGAGLSYEQYF
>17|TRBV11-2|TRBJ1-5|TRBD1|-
TGTGCCAGCAGCACCGGGACAGGGAAGTTTAGCAATCAGCCCCAGCATTTT
CASSTGTGKFSNQPQHF
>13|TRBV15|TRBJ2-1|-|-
TGTGCCACCAGCACGCGGAGGGGCAATGAGCAGTTCTTC
CATSTRRGNEQFF
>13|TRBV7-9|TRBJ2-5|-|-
TGTGCCAGCAGCTTTCTTATCCAAGAGACCCAGTACTTC
CASSFLIQETQYF
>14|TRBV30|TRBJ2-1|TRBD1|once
TGTGCCTTCTCCCAGGGGGCCGCCGCCCATGAGCAGTTCTTC
CAFSQGAAAHEQFF
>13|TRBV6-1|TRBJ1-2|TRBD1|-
TGTGCCAGCCGGGACAGGGGTAACTATGGCTACACCTTC
CASRDRGNYGYTF
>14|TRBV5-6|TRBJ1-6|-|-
TGTGCCAGCAGTCGGTCAGGGTATAATTCACCCCTCCACTTT
CASSRSGYNSPLHF
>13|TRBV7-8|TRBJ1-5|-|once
TGTGCCAGCAGCGGAAGCCGGGATCAGCCCCAGCATTTT
CASSGSRDQPQHF
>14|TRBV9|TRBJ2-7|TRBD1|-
TGTGCCAGCAGCGCCGGGACAGGCCTCTACGAGCAGTACTTC
CASSAGTGLYEQYF
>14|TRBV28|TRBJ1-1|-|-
TGTGCCAGCAGTTTTGTTGAGGAGAACACTGAAGCTTTCTTT
CASSFVEENTEAFF
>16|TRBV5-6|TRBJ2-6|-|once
TGTGCCAGCAGCTTCTTACAAAGCTCTGGGGCCAACGTCCTGACTTTC
CASSFLQSSGANVLTF
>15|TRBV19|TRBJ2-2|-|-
TGTGCCAGTAGGGAACAGGCCGTCAACACCGGGGAGCTGTTTTTT
CASREQAVNTGELFF
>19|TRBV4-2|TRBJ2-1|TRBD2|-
TGTGCCAGCAGCCCCCTGGGACTAGCGGACTCGAGCTCCTACAATGAGCAGTTCTTC
CASSPLGLADSSSYNEQFF
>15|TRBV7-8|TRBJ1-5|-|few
TGTGCCAGCAGCTTAGGTGGGGGGGTTCTCCAGCCCCAGCATTTT
CASSLGGGVLQPQHF
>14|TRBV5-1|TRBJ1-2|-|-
TGCGCCAGCAGCTTGGTTCCGGGAAACTATGGCTACACCTTC
CASSLVPGNYGYTF
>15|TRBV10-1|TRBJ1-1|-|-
TGCGCCAGCAGTGAGTCCAATCGAGGGAACACTGAAGCTTTCTTT
CASSESNRGNTEAFF
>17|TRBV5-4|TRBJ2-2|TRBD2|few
TGTGCCAGCAGCTTGGGAGGACTAGCGGGAGGGGCCGGGGAGCTGTTTTTT
CASSLGGLAGGAGELFF
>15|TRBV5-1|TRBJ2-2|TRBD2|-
TGCGCCAGCAGCTCGGATCTAGCGGCCACCGGGGAGCTGTTTTTT
CASSSDLAATGELFF
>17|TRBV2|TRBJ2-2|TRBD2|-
TGTGCCAGCAGTCTAGGACTAGCGGGGGGGCCCACCGGGGAGCTGTTTTTT
CASSLGLAGGPTGELFF
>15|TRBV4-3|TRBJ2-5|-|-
TGCGCCAGCAGCCAAGGGGGACACCAAGGGGAGACCCAGTACTTC
CASSQGGHQGETQYF
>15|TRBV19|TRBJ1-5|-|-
TGTGCCAGTAGCAGGGAAGGGTATAGCAATCAGCCCCAGCATTTT
CASSREGYSNQPQHF
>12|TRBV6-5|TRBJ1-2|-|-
TGTGCCAGCAGGGCAGGGGACCATGGCTACACCTTC
CASRAGDHGYTF
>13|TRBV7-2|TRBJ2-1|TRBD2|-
TGTGCCAGCAGCCTTAGCGGGAGTGGGGAGCAGTTCTTC
CASSLSGSGEQFF
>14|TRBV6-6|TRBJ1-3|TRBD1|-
TGTGCCAGCAGTTACTCGGACAGGGGGTACACCATATATTTT
CASSYSDRGYTIYF
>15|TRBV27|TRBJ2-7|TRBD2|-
TGTGCCAGCAGCCTAGGACTAGCGGGAGTAGGCGAGCAGTACTTC
CASSLGLAGVGEQYF
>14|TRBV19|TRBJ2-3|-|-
TGTGCCAGTAGTATGCGAGGGAGGACAGATACGCAGTATTTT
CASSMRGRTDTQYF